This TCR beta chain was observed in a study of regulatory T cells in long-lasting Graves disease. This clonotype was picked up many times. The sample's time point: newly diagnosed GD, antithyroid drugs for less than 3 months. PBMC RNA served as the TCR library source. HTBI primers from iRepertoire and Arm-PCR of CDR3 regions yielded the TCR beta libraries. TCRdb recomputed calls from the multiplex PCR reads with MiXCR, one row per CDR3 protein. The sample records around 360,000 distinct CDR3 sequences, 15% to 20% being singletons. The same sample was also used in a study of T cells in Graves' hyperthyroidism and ophthalmopathy.

This TCR derives from a woman in her late teens or twenties with Graves disease. This specimen consisted of peripheral blood mononuclear cells (PBMCs), obtained at new diagnosis, from a patient treated with antithyroid drugs.

CDR3 DNA: TGTGCCAGCAGTGTGGGGCAGGGGAATGGGCTCTACACCTTC. Amino acids: CASSVGQGNGLYTF. This rearrangement joins TRBV2 to TRBJ1-2, with a possible D match to TRBD1 (6 bases). The CDR3 consists of 14 residues. The germline CDR1 and CDR2 sequences are SNHLY and FYNNEI. V was trimmed by 4 bases and J by 10 bases, leaving 19 bases between them. The full variable domain, rest sourced from reference TRBV2 and TRBJ1-2, is EPEVTQTPSHQVTQMGQEVILRCVPISNHLYFYWYRQILGQKVEFLVSFYNNEISEKSEIFDDQFSVERPDGSNFTLKIRSTKLEDSAMYFCASSVGQGNGLYTFGSGTRLTVV.